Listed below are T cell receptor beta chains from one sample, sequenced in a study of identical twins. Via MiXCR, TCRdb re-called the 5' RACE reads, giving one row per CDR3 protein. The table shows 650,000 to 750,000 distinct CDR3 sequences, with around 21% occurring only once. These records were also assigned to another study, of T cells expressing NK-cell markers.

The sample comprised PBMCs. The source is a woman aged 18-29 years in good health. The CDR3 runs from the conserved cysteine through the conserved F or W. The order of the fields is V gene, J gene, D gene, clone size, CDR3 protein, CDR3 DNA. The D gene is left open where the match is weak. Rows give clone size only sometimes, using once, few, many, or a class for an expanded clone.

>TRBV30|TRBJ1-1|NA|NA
CAWGRDSSTEAFF
TGTGCCTGGGGCCGGGACTCGAGCACTGAAGCTTTCTTT
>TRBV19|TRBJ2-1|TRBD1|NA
CASSPEEGTGITHEQFF
TGTGCCAGTAGTCCAGAGGAGGGGACAGGGATTACGCATGAGCAGTTCTTC
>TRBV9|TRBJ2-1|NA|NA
CASSVEAEQFF
TGTGCCAGCAGCGTAGAGGCGGAGCAGTTCTTC
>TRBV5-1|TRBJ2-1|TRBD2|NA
CASSSLAGASYNEQFF
TGCGCCAGCAGCTCCCTAGCGGGGGCATCCTACAATGAGCAGTTCTTC
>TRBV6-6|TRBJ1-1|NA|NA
CASTIPPNTEAFF
TGTGCCAGCACCATACCCCCGAACACTGAAGCTTTCTTT
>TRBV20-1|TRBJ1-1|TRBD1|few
CSARGRGTGNAEAFF
TGCAGTGCTAGGGGAAGGGGGACAGGGAACGCTGAAGCTTTCTTT
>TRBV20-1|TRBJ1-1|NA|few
CSALPGSLNTEAFF
TGCAGTGCCCTCCCGGGAAGCTTGAACACTGAAGCTTTCTTT
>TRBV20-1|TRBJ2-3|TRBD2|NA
CSATRGSKRDTQYF
TGCAGTGCAACCCGCGGGAGTAAAAGAGATACGCAGTATTTT
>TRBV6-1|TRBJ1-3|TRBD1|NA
CASSFGQGRNTIYF
TGTGCCAGCAGCTTCGGACAGGGGAGAAACACCATATATTTT
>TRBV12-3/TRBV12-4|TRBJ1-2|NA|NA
CASPLGPYGYTF
TGTGCCAGCCCCTTGGGCCCCTATGGCTACACCTTC
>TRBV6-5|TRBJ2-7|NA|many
CASSYLSTVYEQYF
TGTGCCAGCAGTTACCTTAGTACCGTATACGAGCAGTACTTC
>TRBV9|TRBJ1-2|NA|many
CASSVRGGSNYGYTF
TGTGCCAGCAGCGTACGGGGAGGGTCTAACTATGGCTACACCTTC
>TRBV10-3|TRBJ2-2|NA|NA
CAISDHTGNTGELFF
TGTGCCATCAGTGACCACACAGGGAACACCGGGGAGCTGTTTTTT
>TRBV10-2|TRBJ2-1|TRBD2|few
CASKLAGGLNEQFF
TGCGCCAGCAAACTAGCGGGAGGGCTCAATGAGCAGTTCTTC
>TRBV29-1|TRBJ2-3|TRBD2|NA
CSVAYLAEPTDTQYF
TGCAGCGTCGCCTATCTAGCGGAGCCCACAGATACGCAGTATTTT
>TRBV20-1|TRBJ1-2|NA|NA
CSAPATKNYGYTF
TGCAGTGCCCCTGCGACCAAAAACTATGGCTACACCTTC
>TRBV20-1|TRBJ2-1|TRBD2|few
CSARDPISGGEQFF
TGCAGTGCTAGAGATCCGATTAGCGGGGGGGAGCAGTTCTTC
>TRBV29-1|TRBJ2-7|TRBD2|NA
CSVGGLAGTGEQYF
TGCAGCGTGGGCGGACTAGCGGGCACTGGCGAGCAGTACTTC
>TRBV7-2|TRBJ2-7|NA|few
CASSLVSVTDYEQYF
TGTGCCAGCAGCTTAGTGAGCGTCACGGACTACGAGCAGTACTTC
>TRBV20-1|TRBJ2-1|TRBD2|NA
CSRSLAGSYNEQFF
TGCAGCAGATCACTAGCGGGGTCCTACAATGAGCAGTTCTTC
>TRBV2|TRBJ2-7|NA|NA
CASDASSYEQYF
TGTGCCAGTGATGCCAGCTCCTACGAGCAGTACTTC
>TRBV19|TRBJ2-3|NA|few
CASRNLKGRPGADTQYF
TGTGCCAGTAGAAACTTAAAGGGACGGCCTGGCGCAGATACGCAGTATTTT
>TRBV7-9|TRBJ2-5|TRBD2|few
CASSTTLAGGKTQYF
TGTGCCAGCAGCACAACGCTAGCGGGGGGAAAGACCCAGTACTTC
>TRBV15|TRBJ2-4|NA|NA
CATSRGVGAPRNIQYF
TGTGCCACCAGCCGCGGGGTAGGGGCCCCGAGAAACATTCAGTACTTC
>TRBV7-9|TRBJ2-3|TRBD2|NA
CARTGLAGDTQYF
TGTGCCAGAACGGGACTAGCGGGAGATACGCAGTATTTT
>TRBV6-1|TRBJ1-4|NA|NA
CASMEPRGGLNEKLFF
TGTGCCAGCATGGAGCCCAGGGGAGGATTAAATGAAAAACTGTTTTTT
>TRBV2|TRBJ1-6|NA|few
CASIYAGTLNSPLHF
TGTGCCAGCATATACGCAGGGACACTGAATTCACCCCTCCACTTT
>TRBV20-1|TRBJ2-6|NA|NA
CSVLLPGANVLTF
TGCAGTGTCCTCCTCCCTGGGGCCAACGTCCTGACTTTC
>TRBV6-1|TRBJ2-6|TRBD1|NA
CASRPGTGYSGANVLTF
TGTGCCAGCAGGCCCGGGACAGGCTACTCTGGGGCCAACGTCCTGACTTTC
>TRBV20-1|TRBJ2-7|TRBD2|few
CSASSGTSGSINEQYF
TGCAGTGCTTCTTCCGGGACTAGCGGGAGCATCAACGAGCAGTACTTC
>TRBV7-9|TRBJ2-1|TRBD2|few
CASRLGGWTSGEDEQFF
TGTGCCAGCCGCCTGGGGGGATGGACTAGCGGGGAGGATGAGCAGTTCTTC
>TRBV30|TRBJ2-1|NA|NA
CAWSIWGNRNEQFF
TGTGCCTGGAGTATCTGGGGGAATAGGAATGAGCAGTTCTTC
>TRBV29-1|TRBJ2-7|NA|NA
CSAKGVSSYEQYF
TGCAGCGCAAAGGGGGTTAGCTCCTACGAGCAGTACTTC
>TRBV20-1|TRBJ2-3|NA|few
CSARWQGGGDTQYF
TGCAGTGCTAGATGGCAGGGAGGAGGTGATACGCAGTATTTT
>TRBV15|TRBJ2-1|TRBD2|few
CATSRDLTGGVYNEQFF
TGTGCCACCAGCAGAGATCTGACGGGAGGAGTGTACAATGAGCAGTTCTTC
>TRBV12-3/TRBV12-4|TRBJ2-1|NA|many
CASSLDRGLGNEQFF
TGTGCCAGCAGTTTAGACCGGGGCCTGGGCAATGAGCAGTTCTTC